This T cell receptor beta chain came from a study of regulatory T cells in long-lasting Graves disease. Study-level background: Antithyroid drug intake by newly diagnosed Graves' patients had lasted under 3 months.

With iRepertoire HTBI primers and Arm-PCR of CDR3 regions, TCR beta libraries were built. As handled by the study authors: Among the samples, roughly 61 TRBV and some 15 TRBJ segments were identified. One entry per CDR3 protein, called by TCRdb with MiXCR from the multiplex PCR reads. These V and J calls originate from TCRdb's pipeline instead of the authors' own analysis. The sample includes 450,000 to 650,000 distinct CDR3 sequences, about 15% seen only once; the top ten take just under 25%. This CDR3 is 14 amino acids long. The germline gives CDR1 SNHLY, CDR2 FYNNEI. Specified time point: newly diagnosed GD, antithyroid drugs for less than 3 months. TCR sequences were obtained from RNA taken from PBMCs. As to this clonotype: A read error may produce the germline difference seen at one junction end.

These data also formed part of another study, on T cells in Graves' hyperthyroidism and ophthalmopathy. That study adds: Most clonotypes expanded in the thyroid (above 0.001) were also present in blood.

The specimen was peripheral blood mononuclear cells (PBMCs), collected at new diagnosis, from a patient treated with antithyroid drugs. V gene TRBV2 combines with J gene TRBJ1-5, with a tentative D call TRBD1 (5 bases). The source is a woman aged 35-65 years with Graves disease. CDR3 amino acids: CASSRVGGNQPQNF. The CDR3 nucleotides are TGTGCCAGCAGCCGGGTTGGGGGGAATCAGCCCCAGAATTTT. The full variable domain, with the rest looked up from reference TRBV2 and TRBJ1-5, is EPEVTQTPSHQVTQMGQEVILRCVPISNHLYFYWYRQILGQKVEFLVSFYNNEISEKSEIFDDQFSVERPDGSNFTLKIRSTKLEDSAMYFCASSRVGGNQPQNFGDGTRLSIL.